Given below is one T cell receptor beta chain in context. One end of the junction fails to match germline, which may point to a read error. Localized lung adenocarcinoma, a non-small cell lung cancer, affected the donors. TCRdb called the PCR reads again in MiXCR, with one record for every CDR3 protein. There are about 27,000 distinct CDR3 sequences in the sample; around 56% occur only once, and roughly half lies in the top ten. The CDR3 runs to 14 residues. Germline values: CDR1 MNHNS, CDR2 SASEGT. This sample was included in a study of CD4 and CD8 cells across lung adenocarcinoma regions. The receptor comes from a male donor with lung adenocarcinoma. The CD4 and CD8 labels of this study may be unreliable. This chain joins TRBV6-1 and TRBJ2-5; D call uncertain. Material for sequencing was CD8+ T cells from the center of a lung tumor. CDR3 protein: CAGIKRRGTDTQYF. CDR3 DNA sequence: TGTGCGGGCATAAAGCGCCGTGGCACAGATACCCAGTACTTT.